These 2 T cell receptor beta chains share one sample of origin, sequenced in a study of T cell responses to AZD1222 COVID-19 vaccine. TCRdb's copy holds only in-frame clones and misses some; the assay was immunoSEQ multiplex PCR. Among under 150,000 clones listed, 90% were seen once. Sample: peripheral blood, taken on day 0 of AZD1222 vaccination. The receptors here all came from an adult in good health.

The genes are TRBV5-6 and TRBJ1-2; no firm D call. The CDR3 has 13 residues. Germline CDR1 SGHDT, CDR2 YYEEEE. Trimming took 0 bases from V and 9 from J, leaving 12 bases between them. DNA for the CDR3: TGTGCCAGCAGCTTGGAAAACGTCCTAAGCTACACCTTC. This sequence encodes CASSLENVLSYTF.

The CDR3 DNA reads as TGTGCCACCAGTGATCCAGGAGAGACCCAGTACTTC. Its protein is CATSDPGETQYF. The rearrangement links TRBV24-1 to TRBJ2-5, with D hard to call. Deletions cut 3 bases from V and 4 bases from J, with 5 bases between. Germline V gene lookup returns CDR1 KGHDR and CDR2 SFDVKD. The CDR3 contains 12 residues.